The T cell receptor (beta chain) described here comes from a study of cytomegalovirus exposure and HLA in healthy donors. Study outcomes and limitations: In a later analysis, HLA-associated beta chains showed higher expansion and lower generation probabilities than comparable chains. Presence/absence analyses assumed roughly uniform sequencing depth across donors. Earlier analysis found most TCR beta V segments productive about 90% or about 30% of the time.

The PCR made use of 60 Vbeta and 13 Jbeta primers. Assay used: immunoSEQ multiplex PCR; TCRdb lists only in-frame clones, some missing. Of around 96,000 clones listed, approximately 72% are singletons. Healthy people donating bone marrow made up the donors. A word on this clone: Its antigen is unidentified.

Germline V gene data show CDR1 as SGHRS and CDR2 as YFSETQ. J was trimmed by 0 bases and V by 4 bases; bases with no gene match: 16. The CDR3 consists of 19 residues. Sequencing used PBMCs. The TCR was taken from a man aged 30 to 45 in good health and CMV-seropositive. V is TRBV5-1 and J is TRBJ2-3; 8 bases are a match to TRBD2. The CDR3 protein is CASSTGGVMEGPSTDTQYF. In DNA form, the CDR3 reads TGCGCCAGCAGCACGGGGGGGGTTATGGAGGGGCCCAGCACAGATACGCAGTATTTT.